A single sample gave rise to the 18 T cell receptor beta chains below, sequenced in a study of shared clonotypes between healthy human individuals. Naive-designated CD8 cells lacked CD45RO, were positively enriched for CCR7, and omitted terminally differentiated effector memory CD45RA+ cells. Using immunoSEQ multiplex PCR, the repertoire was profiled, and TCRdb retains in-frame clones only, with some absent. The sample shows about 700,000 clones, about 91% of them seen only once. The sequenced sample was naive CD8+ T cells sorted from blood. The receptor source for this set is a man between 25 and 39 years old in good health.

This clone was observed a single time. The chain employs TRBV7-9 and TRBJ2-7, with D tentatively TRBD2 (7 bases). The CDR3 length is 16 residues. Trimming pared 4 bases from V and 0 bases from J, leaving 16 bases between. Germline loops: CDR1 SEHNR, CDR2 FQNEAQ (reference sequence). CDR3 loop: CASSYFGRGISYEQYF. DNA for the CDR3: TGTGCCAGCAGCTACTTTGGGAGGGGGATCTCCTACGAGCAGTACTTC.

The chain recombines TRBV9 with TRBJ2-5; D remains ambiguous. Germline V gene sequence: CDR1 SGDLS, CDR2 YYNGEE. The CDR3 is 18 amino acids. Trimming left V 0 bases short and J 1 base short, with 19 bases between. In DNA form, the CDR3 reads TGTGCCAGCAGCGTAGGGAAACCCGGCTCAGCTATCCAAGAGACCCAGTACTTC. Translated, it gives CASSVGKPGSAIQETQYF.

This clone has just a few counts. The V gene is TRBV28, the J gene TRBJ2-2; D not certain. CDR1 MDHEN and CDR2 SYDVKM come from the germline V gene. The CDR3 runs 13 residues. With 8 bases removed from V and 7 bases from J, the gap between germline ends came to 14 bases. The CDR3: CASLAYESGELFF. The CDR3 DNA follows: TGTGCCAGCCTCGCTTACGAGAGCGGGGAGCTGTTTTTT.

V gene TRBV7-2 combines with J gene TRBJ2-7; D uncertain. V was shortened by 5 bases and J by 4 bases, with 21 bases between the two germline ends. Germline V gives CDR1 SGHTA, CDR2 FQGNSA. CDR3 length equals 16 residues. In DNA form, the CDR3 reads TGTGCCAGCAGCCCTACCGGGCGGCGAAAGGATTACGAGCAGTACTTC. Translating gives CASSPTGRRKDYEQYF. The variable domain in full, with the rest retrieved from reference TRBV7-2 and TRBJ2-7, is GAGVSQSPSNKVTEKGKDVELRCDPISGHTALYWYRQSLGQGLEFLIYFQGNSAPDKSGLPSDRFSAERTGGSVSTLTIQRTQQEDSAVYLCASSPTGRRKDYEQYFGPGTRLTVT.

The chain carries TRBV7-9 and TRBJ2-1, with D possibly being TRBD2 (6 bases). This CDR3 spans 15 amino acids. With 1 base removed from V and 2 bases from J, the gap between germline ends came to 9 bases. Germline V lookup: CDR1 SEHNR, CDR2 FQNEAQ (reference sequence). CDR3: CASSLGLDPYNEQFF. In DNA, the CDR3 is TGTGCCAGCAGCTTAGGACTAGACCCCTACAATGAGCAGTTCTTC.

The chain carries TRBV18 and TRBJ2-2; D gene ambiguous. Germline CDR1 reads KGHSH; CDR2 reads LQKENI. CDR3 length: 17 amino acids. V was trimmed by 0 bases and J by 1 base, leaving 12 bases between them. CDR3 sequence: CASSPPSPSWNTGELFF. Written as DNA, the CDR3 is TGTGCCAGCTCACCACCCTCCCCTTCCTGGAACACCGGGGAGCTGTTTTTT.

The CDR3 loop is CASRSDYTDTQYF. CDR3 coding DNA: TGTGCCTCCCGATCCGACTACACAGATACGCAGTATTTT. This chain links TRBV27 with TRBJ2-3, with D possibly matching TRBD2 (5 bases). The CDR3 sequence is 13 residues long. Germline assignment: CDR1 MNHEY and CDR2 SMNVEV (reference sequence). Trimming took 11 bases from V and 2 from J, leaving 14 bases between them.

V usage is TRBV27 and J usage is TRBJ1-2; 7 bases agree with TRBD1. Germline V gene data show CDR1 as MNHEY and CDR2 as SMNVEV (reference sequence). This CDR3 region has 17 residues. V lost 8 bases, J lost 2 bases, and 17 bases stayed unmatched. The CDR3 spells CASRPLGDRALNYGYTF. The DNA of the CDR3 is TGTGCCAGCCGACCCCTGGGAGACAGGGCGCTAAACTATGGCTACACCTTC.

This chain links TRBV4-1 with TRBJ2-5; 9 bases match TRBD2. Per the germline V gene, CDR1 is MGHRA and CDR2 is YSYEKL. Trimming took 2 bases from V and 5 from J; bases not matched to a gene: 12. The CDR3 is made up of 17 amino acids. The chain's CDR3 is CASSQPTEGAGGETQYF. CDR3 in DNA: TGCGCCAGCAGCCAACCAACGGAGGGAGCGGGAGGTGAGACCCAGTACTTC.

This chain connects TRBV29-1 to TRBJ1-2; D ambiguous. CDR3 length: 13 residues. V lost 0 bases and J lost 2, with 7 bases in between. The germline gives CDR1 SQVTM, CDR2 ANQGSEA. The CDR3 reads CSVEDWQNYGYTF. CDR3 DNA sequence: TGCAGCGTTGAAGATTGGCAGAACTATGGCTACACCTTC.

The chain recombines TRBV21-1 with TRBJ1-5; the table's D call TRBD1 went unverified against the DNA. TRBV21-1 is a pseudogene segment. The CDR3 consists of 16 residues. In DNA, the CDR3 is TGTGCCAGCAGCAAATTTGGCGACAGGCCTACTCAGCCCCAGCATTTT. Translation gives CASSKFGDRPTQPQHF.

This clone came up once. The genes are TRBV5-1 and TRBJ1-4; 9 bases are shared with TRBD1. CDR1 is SGHRS and CDR2 is YFSETQ in the germline V gene. The CDR3 contains 17 residues. J lost 8 bases, V lost 0 bases, and 11 bases had no gene match. The DNA of the CDR3 is TGCGCCAGCAGCTTGGAACCGGGACAGGGCAGGAGAGAAAAACTGTTTTTT. It is translated as CASSLEPGQGRREKLFF.

This chain joins TRBV6-6 and TRBJ2-7; a possible D gene is TRBD2 (5 bases). The CDR3 loop spans 13 amino acids. Looked up from germline, CDR1 is MNHNY and CDR2 is SVGAGI (reference sequence). The V end lost 4 bases, the J end lost 0 bases, and 7 bases lay between the germline ends. Here the CDR3 DNA reads TGTGCCAGCAGTTCGGGGTTCTCCTACGAGCAGTACTTC. As protein: CASSSGFSYEQYF.

This clone was observed a single time. J is TRBJ1-2 and V is TRBV28; D is possibly TRBD1 (6 bases). The germline gives CDR1 MDHEN, CDR2 SYDVKM. Trimming removed 8 bases at V and 6 bases at J, with 28 bases between. This CDR3 spans 17 amino acids. The CDR3 region is CASFSLDVGGQDDGYTF. The CDR3 coding sequence is TGTGCCAGCTTCTCCCTGGATGTAGGGGGGCAAGATGATGGCTACACCTTC.

Comments on this clone: The sample contains more than one DNA sequence encoding this CDR3. The chain couples TRBV27 to TRBJ2-1; no clear D gene. The V end was cut by 3 bases, the J end by 4 bases, with 1 base between. The germline gives CDR1 MNHEY, CDR2 SMNVEV (reference sequence). The CDR3 extends over 11 amino acids. The CDR3 loop is CASSFYNEQFF. DNA for the CDR3: TGTGCCAGCAGTTTTTACAATGAGCAGTTCTTC.

The chain joins TRBV6-5 to TRBJ2-2; a possible D gene is TRBD1 (6 bases). The CDR3 is 16 amino acids. Germline loops: CDR1 MNHEY, CDR2 SVGAGI. Trimming removed 0 bases at V and 1 base at J, with 9 bases between. The CDR3 nucleotides are TGTGCCAGCAGTTACTCGATGACAGGGAACACCGGGGAGCTGTTTTTT. Translated: CASSYSMTGNTGELFF.

The chain couples TRBV9 to TRBJ2-7, with D possibly being TRBD1 (6 bases). Trimming left V 3 bases short and J 0 bases short, with 13 bases between. The CDR3 has 15 amino acids. Germline CDR1 and CDR2: SGDLS and YYNGEE. The DNA for the CDR3 is TGTGCCAGCAGCGGCGGACAGACACTCTCCTACGAGCAGTACTTC. Translation gives CASSGGQTLSYEQYF.

The V call is TRBV15, the J call TRBJ2-7; 9 bases align to TRBD1. In germline, CDR1 is LNHNV, CDR2 YYDKDF (reference sequence). The CDR3 has 15 residues. The V gene end was trimmed by 2 bases and the J gene end by 6 bases; junction bases not matched to a gene: 8. This CDR3 is CATSRYRDRDPEQYF. Written as DNA, the CDR3 is TGTGCCACCAGCAGATACCGGGACAGGGACCCCGAGCAGTACTTC.